This paragraph covers one TCR beta chain sequence. CDR3 length: 16 amino acids. Germline V gene data show CDR1 as SGHRS and CDR2 as YFSETQ. The V end was cut by 5 bases, the J end by 0 bases, with 15 bases between. The entry originates in a study of blood T cell repertoires in COVID-19. Study background: Italy, Spain and the United States were the sources of the convalescent and acute COVID-19 samples.

In the authors' workflow: Amplifying reference gene primers gave estimates of nucleated cell counts. Some clones are missing from TCRdb's copy, which holds only in-frame ones; the method was immunoSEQ multiplex PCR. That table gives V, J and clone size, and the DNA gave D and trimming. The sample lists hundreds of thousands of clones; about 90% were seen once. The chain links TRBV5-1 to TRBJ1-3, with D maybe TRBD1 (5 bases). This TCR came from a woman in her forties or fifties who had recovered from COVID-19. Sequencing used peripheral blood. Here the CDR3 reads CASSRDFFYSGNTIYF. The CDR3 DNA sequence: TGCGCCAGCAGTCGGGACTTCTTTTACTCTGGAAACACCATATATTTT.